This T cell receptor (beta chain) emerged from a study of CD8 T cells in ankylosing spondylitis. Overall study findings and caveats: From matched ankylosing spondylitis synovial fluid, disease-linked clones were reportedly recovered at significantly enriched levels.

This CDR3 region has 13 residues. Germline V gene data show CDR1 as SSHAT and CDR2 as FNYEAQ (reference sequence). With respect to this clonotype: Its antigen is unknown. A junction end diverges from the germline sequence, so it may reflect a read error.

The authors made TCR beta libraries by quantitative 5'-RACE with molecular barcodes. TCRdb re-called the 5' RACE reads through MiXCR, storing one row per CDR3 protein. Among nearly 250,000 distinct CDR3 sequences listed, 32% were seen once. V gene TRBV7-7 combines with J gene TRBJ2-1; D gene unclear. The clonotype was recovered from a male donor with ankylosing spondylitis or in good health (not recorded which). The sequencing sample was made of blood, either unsorted or a sorted T cell fraction (not recorded which). CDR3 in amino acids: CASSLANYNEQFF. CDR3 sequence (DNA): TGTGCTAGCAGCTTAGCAAACTACAATGAGCAGTTCTTC.